The 28 T cell receptor beta chains listed next were all sequenced from one sample in a study of blood T cell repertoires in COVID-19 (dated by TCRdb to 2018 to 2020). The library was prepared using the immunoSEQ multiplex PCR assay. TCRdb re-hosts the immuneACCESS table, in-frame sequences only. Its copies lack some clones; in the studies checked, an unresolved V gene accounts for under half of them, and the cause for the rest is not known. The sample table holds about 260,000 clones, of which 88% were seen once. About 0.7% of the sample goes to the ten largest clones. The sequencing sample was made of peripheral blood. The receptor set was obtained from a human donor in a cohort sampled during active COVID-19.

V is TRBV30 and J is TRBJ2-2; TRBD2 matches at 7 bases. The trim removed 2 bases at V and 5 bases at J, leaving 5 bases unmatched. The length of the CDR3 is 14 residues. Germline lookup yields CDR1 GTSNPN and CDR2 SVGIG (reference sequence). Here the CDR3 DNA reads TGTGCCTGGAGTCGGGGGGTGAAGACCGGGGAGCTGTTTTTT. This sequence encodes CAWSRGVKTGELFF.

The CDR3 is CASSLSSRNYEQYF. The CDR3 coding sequence is TGTGCCAGCAGTTTATCGTCCAGGAACTACGAGCAGTACTTC. The gene calls are TRBV27 and TRBJ2-7; D not certain. V lost 0 bases to trimming and J lost 3 bases, with 9 bases between them. CDR3 length: 14 amino acids. Germline-derived CDR1 and CDR2 are MNHEY and SMNVEV (reference sequence).

This chain joins TRBV28 and TRBJ2-5; tentatively, D is TRBD1 (5 bases). CDR1 and CDR2 from the germline V gene are MDHEN and SYDVKM. The CDR3 has 13 residues. Deletions cut 4 bases from V and 6 bases from J, with 12 bases between. In DNA, the CDR3 is TGTGCCAGCAGTTCACCAGGGCCTCAGACCCAGTACTTC. This gives the protein CASSSPGPQTQYF.

The chain has TRBV19 and TRBJ1-6; D ambiguous. Trimming shortened V by 6 bases and J by 1 base, and 13 bases separated the two germline ends. The germline V gene encodes CDR1 LNHDA and CDR2 SQIVND (reference sequence). The CDR3 has 16 amino acids. CDR3 nucleotides: TGTGCCAGTAGCCGACACGTATCTTCCTATAATTCACCCCTCCACTTT. It is translated as CASSRHVSSYNSPLHF.

The chain links TRBV18 to TRBJ1-4; TRBD1 agrees at 7 bases. The CDR3 runs to 16 residues. Germline V gene lookup returns CDR1 KGHSH and CDR2 LQKENI. With V trimmed by 5 bases and J by 3 bases, 9 bases remained unmatched. As DNA, the CDR3 is TGTGCCAGCTCAATCGACAGGGCCGGAGCTAATGAAAAACTGTTTTTT. It specifies CASSIDRAGANEKLFF.

The chain employs TRBV7-9 and TRBJ1-2; D gene unclear. In germline, CDR1 is SEHNR, CDR2 FQNEAQ (reference sequence). V shed 1 base and J shed 8 bases, with 17 bases lying between them. The CDR3 sequence is 15 residues long. The CDR3 region is CASSLDGDAPGGYTF. CDR3 nucleotides: TGTGCCAGCAGCTTAGATGGTGACGCCCCGGGGGGCTACACCTTC. The variable domain in full, completed from reference TRBV7-9 and TRBJ1-2, reads DTGVSQNPRHKITKRGQNVTFRCDPISEHNRLYWYRQTLGQGPEFLTYFQNEAQLEKSRLLSDRFSAERPKGSFSTLEIQRTEQGDSAMYLCASSLDGDAPGGYTFGSGTRLTVV.

The rearrangement uses TRBV20-1 and TRBJ2-7; D unclear. CDR3 length: 16 residues. Trimming took 3 bases from V and 2 from J, leaving 20 bases between them. The germline CDR1 and CDR2 sequences are DFQATT and SNEGSKA (reference sequence). The CDR3 bases are TGCAGTGCTAGTGCCTGGCCAGGCGACCACCCCTACGAGCAGTACTTC. Encoded protein: CSASAWPGDHPYEQYF.

This clone was seen more than once but under ten times. The chain joins TRBV27 to TRBJ2-1; TRBD2 might be the D (6 bases). This CDR3 comprises 15 residues. Germline assignment: CDR1 MNHEY and CDR2 SMNVEV (reference sequence). Trimming shortened V by 5 bases and J by 0 bases, and 11 bases separated the two germline ends. This CDR3 is CASSVSGNSYNEQFF. The CDR3 region has the DNA TGTGCCAGCAGTGTTAGCGGAAACTCCTACAATGAGCAGTTCTTC.

The chain links TRBV11-2 to TRBJ2-3; maybe TRBD1 (6 bases). CDR3 length: 16 amino acids. Trimming took 5 bases from V and 0 from J, leaving 15 bases between them. In germline, CDR1 is SGHAT, CDR2 FQNNGV. DNA for the CDR3: TGTGCCAGCAGCCCAGGACAGTGGGGGAGCACAGATACGCAGTATTTT. Translation gives CASSPGQWGSTDTQYF.

The CDR3 region has the DNA TGTGCCAGCAGTCCCGGGACAGGGATAAGCTACAATGAGCAGTTCTTC. It codes for CASSPGTGISYNEQFF. The gene calls are TRBV28 and TRBJ2-1, with 9 bases fitting TRBD1. V shed 5 bases and J 3 bases; nucleotides not matched to a gene: 8. The germline CDR1 and CDR2 sequences are MDHEN and SYDVKM. This CDR3 is built from 16 residues.

CDR3 region: CASSEAPGSYEQYF. The CDR3, as DNA: TGTGCCAGCAGTGAAGCCCCGGGGAGCTACGAGCAGTACTTC. J is TRBJ2-7 and V is TRBV2; D might be TRBD2 (5 bases). The CDR3 runs 14 residues. The germline CDR1 and CDR2 sequences are SNHLY and FYNNEI. Trimming took 0 bases from V and 3 from J, leaving 9 bases between them.

V is TRBV4-1 and J is TRBJ1-4, with a tentative D call TRBD1 (6 bases). Trimming took off 1 base at V and 3 bases at J, with 15 bases between the two ends. The CDR3 is 17 amino acids. Germline CDR1 reads MGHRA; CDR2 reads YSYEKL. CDR3 residues: CASSQGLRGGANEKLFF. The CDR3 DNA is TGCGCCAGCAGCCAAGGTCTAAGAGGGGGGGCTAATGAAAAACTGTTTTTT.

The chain joins TRBV7-3 to TRBJ2-3, with 8 bases fitting TRBD1. The CDR3 runs to 15 residues. Germline lookup yields CDR1 SGHTA and CDR2 FQGTGA. Trimming took 5 bases from V and 3 from J; bases not matched to a gene: 7. This CDR3 reads CASSRDRGKTDTQYF. The CDR3 bases are TGTGCCAGCAGCCGCGACAGGGGAAAGACAGATACGCAGTATTTT.

This chain joins TRBV6-2 or TRBV6-3 and TRBJ2-5, with 10 nucleotides matching TRBD2. J gave up 2 bases and V 0 bases, and 3 bases lay outside the gene matches. CDR1 MNHEY and CDR2 SVGEGT come from the germline V gene. CDR3 length equals 16 residues. This CDR3 is CASSYSSSGGQETQYF. DNA of the CDR3: TGTGCCAGCAGTTACTCCTCTAGCGGGGGACAAGAGACCCAGTACTTC.

The V call is TRBV4-2, the J call TRBJ2-5, with a possible D match to TRBD2 (5 bases). The germline V gene has CDR1 LGHNA and CDR2 YNFKEQ. The CDR3 sequence is 14 residues long. V was pared by 8 bases and J by 5 bases, with 18 bases between. CDR3 region: CASGGFDGLETQYF. DNA for the CDR3: TGTGCCAGCGGCGGGTTTGATGGGCTGGAGACCCAGTACTTC.

The chain links TRBV28 to TRBJ2-4; D is possibly TRBD1 (5 bases). Germline V gene lookup returns CDR1 MDHEN and CDR2 SYDVKM. The CDR3 covers 14 residues. The V end lost 10 bases, the J end lost 0 bases, and 13 bases lay between the germline ends. The CDR3 region is CATEDSLAKNIQYF. CDR3 DNA sequence: TGTGCCACCGAAGACAGTTTAGCCAAAAACATTCAGTACTTC.

The rearrangement joins TRBV19 to TRBJ2-7, with 10 nucleotides matching TRBD2. This CDR3 comprises 18 residues. Germline trimming cut 3 bases from V and 3 bases from J; bases unmatched to any gene: 14. In germline, CDR1 is LNHDA, CDR2 SQIVND (reference sequence). Written as DNA, the CDR3 is TGTGCCAGTAGTATTAGGGCTAGCGGGAGTGAGAGGTACTACGAGCAGTACTTC. As protein: CASSIRASGSERYYEQYF.

V and J are TRBV11-2 and TRBJ1-5; D call uncertain. The CDR3 is 18 residues long. V was pared by 5 bases and J by 0 bases, with 20 bases between. Germline loops: CDR1 SGHAT, CDR2 FQNNGV. The CDR3 DNA reads TGTGCCAGCAGCCAGACGAGGGCATCCGCTTATAGCAATCAGCCCCAGCATTTT. Translated: CASSQTRASAYSNQPQHF.

The J gene is TRBJ1-3, the V gene TRBV6-5; TRBD1 matches 7 bases. CDR1 is MNHEY, CDR2 SVGAGI, per germline. The CDR3 has 14 amino acids. J lost 2 bases, V lost 7 bases, and 5 bases had no gene match. The CDR3 region is CASTFQGAGNTIYF. In DNA form, the CDR3 reads TGTGCCAGCACGTTTCAGGGGGCTGGAAACACCATATATTTT.

The table lists this clone with a few counts. The chain has TRBV4-1 and TRBJ2-3; D uncertain. Deletions cut 2 bases from V and 5 bases from J, with 11 bases between. Germline V gives CDR1 MGHRA, CDR2 YSYEKL. The CDR3 has 14 residues. Written as DNA, the CDR3 is TGCGCCAGCAGCCAATCGCCACATCGAGATACGCAGTATTTT. It translates to CASSQSPHRDTQYF.

The chain couples TRBV5-4 to TRBJ2-7; 10 bases fit TRBD2. Germline trimming cut 5 bases from V and 6 bases from J; bases unmatched to any gene: 8. The CDR3 is 14 residues long. Germline V gives CDR1 SGHNT, CDR2 YYREEE (reference sequence). CDR3 sequence reads: CASSQAGGVSEQYF. The CDR3 DNA reads as TGTGCCAGCAGTCAAGCGGGAGGGGTAAGCGAGCAGTACTTC.

This chain joins TRBV6-4 and TRBJ2-2; D is possibly TRBD2 (6 bases). The CDR3 runs to 16 residues. Trimming cost V 4 bases and J 2 bases, with 14 bases left between them. Per germline, CDR1 MRHNA and CDR2 SNTAGT. CDR3 in amino acids: CASSVYGGVNTGELFF. The CDR3 region has the DNA TGTGCCAGCAGTGTATACGGCGGGGTCAACACCGGGGAGCTGTTTTTT.

This clone was seen a single time. The sample carries other DNA sequences with the same CDR3. This rearrangement joins TRBV4-3 to TRBJ2-7; perhaps TRBD1 as D (8 bases). The V end lost 0 bases, the J end lost 6 bases, and 21 bases lay between the germline ends. CDR1 and CDR2 (germline): LGHNA, YSLEER. The CDR3 extends over 17 amino acids. The CDR3 coding sequence is TGCGCCAGCAGCCAAGAAGTGGGTCACAGGGGGGGTAGCGAGCAGTACTTC. It is translated as CASSQEVGHRGGSEQYF.

The chain is built from TRBV11-2 and TRBJ2-5, with 8 bases matching TRBD2. Germline lookup yields CDR1 SGHAT and CDR2 FQNNGV. This CDR3 region has 15 residues. J lost 5 bases, V lost 4 bases, and 9 bases had no gene match. The DNA for the CDR3 is TGTGCCAGCAGCTCCAGCAGCGGGGGCTGGGAGACCCAGTACTTC. It yields the protein CASSSSSGGWETQYF. Supplemented by reference TRBV11-2 and TRBJ2-5, the full variable domain reads EAGVAQSPRYKIIEKRQSVAFWCNPISGHATLYWYQQILGQGPKLLIQFQNNGVVDDSQLPKDRFSAERLKGVDSTLKIQPAKLEDSAVYLCASSSSSGGWETQYFGPGTRLLVL.

This chain links TRBV23-1 with TRBJ2-2; the match to TRBD1 covers 10 bases. TRBV23-1 counts as an open reading frame of uncertain function. The CDR3 sequence is 15 residues long. The V segment lost 9 bases and the J segment 3 bases; nucleotides outside the gene matches: 7. CDR3 sequence: CARQWTGGDTGELFF. For the CDR3, the DNA is TGCGCCAGACAGTGGACAGGGGGGGACACCGGGGAGCTGTTTTTT.

The chain joins TRBV18 to TRBJ2-7; 12 nucleotides match TRBD1. Germline values: CDR1 KGHSH, CDR2 LQKENI. This CDR3 comprises 15 residues. The V segment lost 3 bases and the J segment 2 bases; nucleotides outside the gene matches: 2. The CDR3 DNA sequence: TGTGCCAGCTCACCGGGGACAGGGGGCCCCTACGAGCAGTACTTC. It translates to CASSPGTGGPYEQYF.

This sequence joins TRBV9 and TRBJ2-7; D ambiguous. The CDR3 covers 15 residues. V lost 2 bases to trimming and J lost 2 bases, with 14 bases between them. CDR1 and CDR2 from the germline V gene are SGDLS and YYNGEE. CDR3 DNA sequence: TGTGCCAGCAGCGTGCAGTGGGCCAGCACCTACGAGCAGTACTTC. Protein sequence: CASSVQWASTYEQYF.

V usage is TRBV28 and J usage is TRBJ1-6, with unresolved D. Germline CDR1 MDHEN, CDR2 SYDVKM. Between the trimmed V and J ends, which lost 5 bases and 6 bases, there was a span of 5 bases. The CDR3 runs 12 residues. CDR3 bases: TGTGCCAGCAGTCTTAGTAATTCACCCCTCCACTTT. As protein: CASSLSNSPLHF.